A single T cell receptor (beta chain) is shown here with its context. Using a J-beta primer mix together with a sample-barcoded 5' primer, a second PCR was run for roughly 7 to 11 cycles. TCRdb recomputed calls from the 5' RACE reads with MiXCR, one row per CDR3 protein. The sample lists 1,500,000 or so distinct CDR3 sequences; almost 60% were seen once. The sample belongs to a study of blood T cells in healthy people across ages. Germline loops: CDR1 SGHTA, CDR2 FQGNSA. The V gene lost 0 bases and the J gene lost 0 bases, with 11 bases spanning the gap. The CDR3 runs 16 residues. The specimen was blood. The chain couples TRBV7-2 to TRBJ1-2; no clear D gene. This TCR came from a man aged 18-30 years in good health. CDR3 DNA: TGTGCCAGCAGCTTAGCGGGAGGCACGCCTAACTATGGCTACACCTTC. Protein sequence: CASSLAGGTPNYGYTF.